The 31 T cell receptor beta chains listed next were all sequenced from one sample in a study of identical twins' blood T cells. Each CDR3 protein gets one entry after TCRdb re-called the 5' RACE reads with MiXCR. In the table there are fewer than 450,000 distinct CDR3 sequences, over 25% of which are singletons. What was sequenced was PBMCs. The receptors shown here come from a woman aged 18-55 years in good health.

The chain combines TRBV4-2 with TRBJ1-5, with no clear D. The CDR3 covers 11 residues. Germline CDR1 is LGHNA and CDR2 is YNFKEQ. V dropped 0 bases and J dropped 9 bases, with 3 bases sitting between them. The CDR3: CASSQDGPQHF. Written as DNA, the CDR3 is TGTGCCAGCAGCCAAGACGGGCCCCAGCATTTT.

This chain joins TRBV4-2 and TRBJ1-2; D possibly corresponds to TRBD1 (5 bases). Trimming took 0 bases from V and 4 from J, leaving 15 bases between them. Germline V gives CDR1 LGHNA, CDR2 YNFKEQ. The CDR3 runs 16 residues. The CDR3 reads CASSQDKTGAFYGYTF. The CDR3 nucleotides are TGTGCCAGCAGCCAAGACAAGACCGGGGCTTTCTATGGCTACACCTTC.

In its sample, this clonotype was seen many times. The chain links TRBV15 to TRBJ1-1, with D unresolved. The CDR3 is made up of 13 amino acids. Germline CDR1 reads LNHNV; CDR2 reads YYDKDF (reference sequence). With 3 bases removed from V and 2 bases from J, the gap between germline ends came to 7 bases. CDR3 nucleotide sequence: TGTGCCACCAGCAGGGGTCCTAACACTGAAGCTTTCTTT. It yields the protein CATSRGPNTEAFF.

V is TRBV30 and J is TRBJ1-3; 9 bases match TRBD1. With V trimmed by 3 bases and J by 4 bases, 7 bases remained unmatched. CDR1 is GTSNPN and CDR2 is SVGIG in the germline V gene (reference sequence). The CDR3 runs to 15 residues. The CDR3 DNA reads TGTGCCTGGAGCGGGGGGACAGGGATCGGAAACACCATATATTTT. It codes for CAWSGGTGIGNTIYF.

The chain couples TRBV29-1 to TRBJ1-3; D not resolved. From germline, CDR1 is SQVTM and CDR2 ANQGSEA. There are 13 residues in the CDR3. Trimming took off 4 bases at V and 8 bases at J, with 15 bases between the two ends. The CDR3 loop is CSVGLSAWDTIYF. DNA for the CDR3: TGCAGCGTTGGGCTGTCGGCTTGGGACACCATATATTTT. Complete variable domain (other parts from reference TRBV29-1 and TRBJ1-3): SAVISQKPSRDICQRGTSLTIQCQVDSQVTMMFWYRQQPGQSLTLIATANQGSEATYESGFVIDKFPISRPNLTFSTLTVSNMSPEDSSIYLCSVGLSAWDTIYFGEGSWLTVV.

This clonotype was counted between two and nine times. The chain links TRBV3-1 to TRBJ1-5, with D perhaps matching TRBD1 (5 bases). CDR3 length: 13 amino acids. The ends were cut back, 3 bases at V and 4 bases at J, with 7 bases in the middle. CDR1 and CDR2 from the germline V gene are LGHDT and YNNKEL (reference sequence). The CDR3 DNA sequence: TGTGCCAGCAGCCAGCCAGGGAATCAGCCCCAGCATTTT. Protein sequence: CASSQPGNQPQHF.

V gene TRBV14 combines with J gene TRBJ1-5; no clear D gene. This CDR3 region has 17 residues. Germline CDR1 is SGHDN and CDR2 is FVKESK. The V and J ends lost 0 bases and 1 base respectively, with 13 bases between them. CDR3 DNA: TGTGCCAGCAGCCAAGATTGGCCGACCTCGAGCAATCAGCCCCAGCATTTT. This sequence encodes CASSQDWPTSSNQPQHF.

The J gene is TRBJ1-5, the V gene TRBV2, with unresolved D. The germline V and J ends were trimmed by 1 base and 6 bases, with 10 bases remaining between them. Germline V gene lookup returns CDR1 SNHLY and CDR2 FYNNEI. This CDR3 has 14 residues. The CDR3 DNA reads as TGTGCCAGCAGTGAAGGGCCCCAAATTCAGCCCCAGCATTTT. Translated, it gives CASSEGPQIQPQHF. Using reference TRBV2 and TRBJ1-5 for the parts outside the CDR3, the full variable domain is EPEVTQTPSHQVTQMGQEVILRCVPISNHLYFYWYRQILGQKVEFLVSFYNNEISEKSEIFDDQFSVERPDGSNFTLKIRSTKLEDSAMYFCASSEGPQIQPQHFGDGTRLSIL.

This clonotype has a count of ten or more. The chain has TRBV20-1 and TRBJ2-3; a weak D match, TRBD2 (5 bases). The CDR3 runs to 18 residues. Germline lookup yields CDR1 DFQATT and CDR2 SNEGSKA (reference sequence). V was clipped by 2 bases and J by 4 bases, with 25 bases between them. The CDR3 reads CSARSRPRRLRAADTQYF. CDR3 DNA sequence: TGCAGTGCTAGATCCCGCCCCCGGAGACTAAGGGCCGCAGATACGCAGTATTTT.

The J gene is TRBJ1-6, the V gene TRBV18, with D maybe TRBD1 (5 bases). Trimming pared 0 bases from V and 7 bases from J, leaving 13 bases between. Germline CDR1 is KGHSH and CDR2 is LQKENI. The CDR3 loop spans 16 amino acids. CDR3 sequence (DNA): TGTGCCAGCTCACCACCGTCCCAGGGTGGGAATTCACCCCTCCACTTT. Encoded protein: CASSPPSQGGNSPLHF.

The chain has TRBV12-3 or TRBV12-4 and TRBJ1-1; TRBD1 matches at 7 bases. This CDR3 has 14 amino acids. J was trimmed by 3 bases and V by 3 bases; bases with no gene match: 4. CDR3 protein: CASSFPGGYTEAFF. CDR3 DNA: TGTGCCAGCAGTTTTCCAGGGGGGTACACTGAAGCTTTCTTT.

The CDR3 spells CASSEREPVGKLFF. In nucleotides, the CDR3 is TGCGCCAGCAGTGAGAGGGAGCCAGTTGGAAAACTGTTTTTT. The gene calls are TRBV10-2 and TRBJ1-4; no firm D call. The CDR3 is 14 residues long. Trimming took off 2 bases at V and 10 bases at J, with 14 bases between the two ends. The germline gives CDR1 WSHSY, CDR2 SAAADI.

The rearrangement links TRBV6-2 or TRBV6-3 to TRBJ1-1; no clear D gene. The V gene's germline CDR1 is MNHEY and CDR2 SVGEGT. The CDR3 consists of 13 residues. V was trimmed by 3 bases and J by 2 bases, leaving 7 bases between them. CDR3 DNA sequence: TGTGCCAGCAGTTATCTCCTAAACACTGAAGCTTTCTTT. It yields the protein CASSYLLNTEAFF.

To note about this clonotype: A single base separates this from a much larger clone, so it may be a read error. The chain links TRBV5-1 to TRBJ1-1; D unclear. In germline, CDR1 is SGHRS, CDR2 YFSETQ. The CDR3 extends over 15 amino acids. V was cut by 7 bases and J by 1 base, with 17 bases left in between. In DNA form, the CDR3 reads TGCGCCAGCCCGGATTACTACTCATCGAACACTGAAGCTTTCTTT. Amino acids: CASPDYYSSNTEAFF.

There are a few counts of this clonotype. The chain employs TRBV19 and TRBJ2-5, with 10 bases matching TRBD2. Germline V lookup: CDR1 LNHDA, CDR2 SQIVND (reference sequence). The CDR3 has 16 residues. V dropped 8 bases and J dropped 5; count of bases not matched to a gene: 14. The CDR3 is CASSMGLALFEETQYF. CDR3 sequence (DNA): TGTGCCAGTTCCATGGGACTAGCGTTATTTGAGGAGACCCAGTACTTC.

V and J are TRBV2 and TRBJ1-4; the D gene is possibly TRBD1 (6 bases). Germline CDR1 and CDR2: SNHLY and FYNNEI. The ends were cut back, 8 bases at V and 4 bases at J, with 11 bases in the middle. The CDR3 spans 13 residues. This CDR3 reads CASADRVNEKLFF. In nucleotides, the CDR3 is TGTGCCAGCGCGGACAGAGTTAATGAAAAACTGTTTTTT.

This clonotype was detected a few times. The CDR3 here is CAISELPAEGYTF. The CDR3 bases are TGTGCCATCAGTGAGCTGCCAGCGGAGGGCTACACCTTC. J is TRBJ1-2 and V is TRBV10-3; D gene uncertain. The V gene lost 2 bases and the J gene lost 8 bases, with 12 bases spanning the gap. Germline V lookup: CDR1 ENHRY, CDR2 SYGVKD. CDR3 size: 13 residues.

The chain recombines TRBV6-2 or TRBV6-3 with TRBJ2-6; D is unresolved. This CDR3 is 15 amino acids long. V lost 2 bases, J lost 4 bases, and 9 bases lay in between. The germline CDR1 and CDR2 sequences are MNHEY and SVGEGT. CDR3 nucleotides: TGTGCCAGCAGTTACGACGGAAACGGGGCCAACGTCCTGACTTTC. Translating gives CASSYDGNGANVLTF.

The chain is built from TRBV5-4 and TRBJ2-1; D not certain. This CDR3 has 16 residues. From germline, CDR1 is SGHNT and CDR2 YYREEE (reference sequence). V was clipped by 2 bases and J by 0 bases, with 12 bases between them. In DNA, the CDR3 is TGTGCCAGCAGCTTCAAGACGGCCAGCTCCTACAATGAGCAGTTCTTC. Encoded protein: CASSFKTASSYNEQFF.

This chain uses TRBV10-3 with TRBJ2-3, with 7 bases that match TRBD1. CDR3 length: 17 residues. CDR1 is ENHRY and CDR2 is SYGVKD in the germline V gene. V lost 5 bases, J lost 2 bases, and 13 bases stayed unmatched. The CDR3 loop is CAISIQQGNRYTDTQYF. The CDR3 DNA sequence: TGTGCCATCAGTATTCAACAGGGGAATCGATACACAGATACGCAGTATTTT.

As for this clonotype: The junction and the germline gene differ at one end; a read error may be behind it. The J gene is TRBJ2-3, the V gene TRBV4-3; 10 bases agree with TRBD2. Per germline, CDR1 LGHNA and CDR2 YSLEER. The CDR3 sequence is 16 residues long. CDR3 sequence: CTSSPHPSGSADTQYF. The CDR3 DNA reads as TGCACCAGCAGCCCACATCCTAGCGGGAGTGCAGATACGCAGTATTTT.

This clonotype was recorded many times. This chain connects TRBV10-3 to TRBJ2-1; 7 bases align to TRBD2. This CDR3 spans 12 amino acids. J gave up 5 bases and V 10 bases, and 5 bases lay outside the gene matches. CDR1 is ENHRY, CDR2 SYGVKD, per germline. The CDR3 here is CATTSVHNEQFF. The CDR3 DNA reads as TGTGCCACTACTAGCGTTCACAATGAGCAGTTCTTC.

The V call is TRBV3-1, the J call TRBJ1-4; D gene ambiguous. With 4 bases removed from V and 6 bases from J, the gap between germline ends came to 15 bases. This CDR3 is 15 amino acids long. Per the germline V gene, CDR1 is LGHDT and CDR2 is YNNKEL (reference sequence). CDR3 protein: CASSPPQRRDEKLFF. The CDR3 nucleotides are TGTGCCAGCAGCCCCCCACAGCGAAGGGATGAAAAACTGTTTTTT.

This chain links TRBV5-1 with TRBJ1-1, with D unresolved. In germline, CDR1 is SGHRS, CDR2 YFSETQ. V was shortened by 7 bases and J by 4 bases, with 17 bases between the two germline ends. This CDR3 spans 14 amino acids. CDR3 protein: CASLESGWGTEAFF. The CDR3 DNA reads as TGCGCCAGCCTCGAAAGTGGGTGGGGCACTGAAGCTTTCTTT.

The rearrangement joins TRBV5-1 to TRBJ1-1, with no clear D. Trimming stripped 0 bases from V and 3 bases from J, with 9 bases between. This CDR3 is built from 14 residues. Germline CDR1 is SGHRS and CDR2 is YFSETQ. In nucleotides, the CDR3 is TGCGCCAGCAGCTTGGTGCGGCCGGACACTGAAGCTTTCTTT. Translation: CASSLVRPDTEAFF. The full variable domain, in which reference TRBV5-1 and TRBJ1-1 provide the parts outside the CDR3, is KAGVTQTPRYLIKTRGQQVTLSCSPISGHRSVSWYQQTPGQGLQFLFEYFSETQRNKGNFPGRFSGRQFSNSRSEMNVSTLELGDSALYLCASSLVRPDTEAFFGQGTRLTVV.

The CDR3, as DNA: TGTGCCAGCAGGACTTCGGGACTACCCAAAAACATTCAGTACTTC. It translates to CASRTSGLPKNIQYF. The rearrangement links TRBV2 to TRBJ2-4; the match to TRBD2 covers 7 bases. Germline V lookup: CDR1 SNHLY, CDR2 FYNNEI. This CDR3 is 15 amino acids long. V shed 6 bases, J shed 2 bases, and the junction held 7 bases outside the gene matches.

The J gene is TRBJ2-1, the V gene TRBV9; D not certain. The CDR3 loop spans 12 amino acids. The germline V and J ends were trimmed by 0 bases and 4 bases, with 2 bases remaining between them. Germline CDR1 SGDLS, CDR2 YYNGEE. The CDR3 spells CASSVEYNEQFF. As DNA, the CDR3 is TGTGCCAGCAGCGTAGAATACAATGAGCAGTTCTTC.

This clonotype was picked up many times. This sequence joins TRBV29-1 and TRBJ1-1, with D uncertain. There are 16 residues in the CDR3. V was pared by 4 bases and J by 2 bases, with 20 bases between. Germline CDR1 SQVTM, CDR2 ANQGSEA. CDR3 DNA: TGCAGCGTTGCCAATTACAGAGTTACCATAAACACTGAAGCTTTCTTT. Its protein product is CSVANYRVTINTEAFF.

This clonotype showed up many times. The genes are TRBV12-5 and TRBJ1-2, with 10 bases lining up with TRBD1. This CDR3 is built from 17 residues. J gave up 8 bases and V 7 bases, and 19 bases lay outside the gene matches. Per the germline V gene, CDR1 is LGHNT and CDR2 is FRNRAP. The CDR3 DNA follows: TGTGCTAGTGACCGTCCGGGACAGGGGTTTTCTATCTACGGCTACACCTTC. Translating it yields CASDRPGQGFSIYGYTF.

Comment on this clonotype: Possible read error: a much larger clone is one base away. The J gene is TRBJ1-5, the V gene TRBV5-6; the D gene is possibly TRBD1 (5 bases). Germline V gene lookup returns CDR1 SGHDT and CDR2 YYEEEE. CDR3 length: 13 residues. Trimming stripped 0 bases from V and 15 bases from J, with 16 bases between. The CDR3 sequence is CASSLGPQGARHF. CDR3 bases: TGTGCCAGCAGCTTGGGCCCTCAGGGCGCCCGGCATTTT.

This rearrangement joins TRBV11-2 to TRBJ2-7; TRBD2 aligns across 7 bases. The CDR3 consists of 15 residues. With 6 bases clipped from V and 6 bases from J, the junction kept 14 bases outside the gene matches. The germline V gene encodes CDR1 SGHAT and CDR2 FQNNGV. The CDR3 sequence: CASRHLADPFGEQYF. The CDR3 bases are TGTGCCAGCAGACACCTAGCGGACCCATTTGGCGAGCAGTACTTC.